This section outlines one T cell receptor (beta chain) sequence together with its context. This sample is drawn from a study of blood T cell repertoires in COVID-19. Study overall: COVID-19 samples collected from the United States, Italy and Spain covered acute and convalescent phases. PBMCs, B-cell-depleted T cells, or T cells provided the cDNA or gDNA that made up the material.

Authors' methods: Estimated nucleated cell counts came from reference gene primer amplification. Clones were read by immunoSEQ multiplex PCR, and TCRdb kept only the in-frame ones, dropping some. V, J and clone size reflect that table, while D and trimming were determined from the DNA. The sample has 250,000 to 350,000 clones, roughly 86% seen once. CDR3 length equals 15 residues. V gave up 4 bases and J gave up 5 bases; unmatched junction bases: 7. Germline assignment: CDR1 KGHSH and CDR2 LQKENI. Sample: peripheral blood. This sequence originates from a woman aged 50 to 60 who had recovered from COVID-19. This chain joins TRBV18 and TRBJ1-4; TRBD1 agrees at 7 bases. CDR3 loop: CASSRDRVGNEKLFF. The CDR3 DNA reads as TGTGCCAGCTCACGCGACAGGGTCGGAAATGAAAAACTGTTTTTT.